What follows are 22 T cell receptor beta chains derived from one specimen sequenced in a study of early T cells in non-severe SARS-CoV-2 infection. TCRdb analysed the 5' RACE reads with MiXCR anew, one entry per CDR3 protein. The sample carries some 80,000 distinct CDR3 sequences, 10% to 15% recorded once. The sample taken for sequencing was whole blood. The receptors were sampled from an adult who was a healthcare worker with PCR-confirmed SARS-CoV-2 infection or an uninfected control (not recorded which).

This clonotype was detected only a few times. This sequence joins TRBV27 and TRBJ1-5, with 8 nucleotides matching TRBD1. The CDR3 consists of 12 residues. V dropped 6 bases and J dropped 14; count of bases not matched to a gene: 9. The germline gives CDR1 MNHEY, CDR2 SMNVEV (reference sequence). CDR3 nucleotides: TGTGCCAGCAGGGGGTTGACAGGGGCCGAGCATTTT. It encodes CASRGLTGAEHF.

This clonotype showed up many times. The chain joins TRBV7-9 to TRBJ1-2; TRBD1 might be the D (6 bases). There are 17 residues in the CDR3. The V end lost 0 bases, the J end lost 3 bases, and 17 bases lay between the germline ends. CDR1 is SEHNR and CDR2 is FQNEAQ in the germline V gene (reference sequence). The CDR3 bases are TGTGCCAGCAGCTTAGCGGGTGGTCGCAGGGGAGACTATGGCTACACCTTC. Translated, it gives CASSLAGGRRGDYGYTF.

The rearrangement uses TRBV29-1 and TRBJ2-7; D assignment may be TRBD1 or TRBD2 (6 bases each). Per germline, CDR1 SQVTM and CDR2 ANQGSEA. This CDR3 is built from 14 residues. Trimming left V 6 bases short and J 2 bases short, with 17 bases between. CDR3 sequence reads: CSVGGREYTYEQYF. In DNA form, the CDR3 reads TGCAGCGTGGGGGGCAGGGAATATACCTACGAGCAGTACTTC.

This clonotype was observed a few times. The rearrangement joins TRBV2 to TRBJ2-3, with D possibly being TRBD2 (5 bases). This CDR3 is 12 amino acids long. Germline CDR1 and CDR2: SNHLY and FYNNEI. V lost 4 bases and J lost 7, with 9 bases in between. In DNA form, the CDR3 reads TGTGCCAGCAGTGTAGAGGGCTATACGCAGTATTTT. It is translated as CASSVEGYTQYF.

This clonotype occurred a few times. This chain links TRBV2 with TRBJ2-7; no reliable D call. Looked up from germline, CDR1 is SNHLY and CDR2 is FYNNEI. Trimming shortened V by 4 bases and J by 5 bases, and 9 bases separated the two germline ends. The CDR3 has 12 residues. CDR3 protein: CASSGGGHEQYF. The CDR3 DNA sequence: TGTGCCAGCAGTGGGGGTGGGCACGAGCAGTACTTC.

The chain links TRBV10-3 to TRBJ2-7; D gene ambiguous. There are 14 residues in the CDR3. CDR1 ENHRY and CDR2 SYGVKD come from the germline V gene. V was clipped by 0 bases and J by 0 bases, with 6 bases between them. The CDR3 protein is CAISESEFSYEQYF. CDR3 DNA: TGTGCCATCAGTGAGTCTGAATTCTCCTACGAGCAGTACTTC.

This clonotype was seen ten or more times. This CDR3 reads CASSLSRVTFF. CDR3 nucleotide sequence: TGCGCCAGCAGCTTGAGCAGGGTTACTTTCTTT. The chain combines TRBV5-1 with TRBJ1-1; TRBD1 is a possible D gene (5 bases). CDR3 length equals 11 residues. Trimming removed 1 base at V and 12 bases at J, with 10 bases between. Per the germline V gene, CDR1 is SGHRS and CDR2 is YFSETQ.

DNA for the CDR3: TGTGCCAGCAGTTTACTCCGGGACAGCCTGGCCCCAGATACGCAGTATTTT. Translated, it gives CASSLLRDSLAPDTQYF. The V call is TRBV27, the J call TRBJ2-3; 7 nucleotides agree with TRBD1. This CDR3 spans 17 amino acids. The germline V gene has CDR1 MNHEY and CDR2 SMNVEV (reference sequence). Trimming took 2 bases from V and 4 from J; bases not matched to a gene: 12.

The rearrangement links TRBV30 to TRBJ2-7; 14 bases fit TRBD2. This CDR3 has 16 amino acids. Germline values: CDR1 GTSNPN, CDR2 SVGIG (reference sequence). The J segment lost 5 bases and the V segment lost 3 bases, leaving 9 bases of the junction unmatched. The CDR3 loop is CAWSPTTSGRAHEQYF. In nucleotides, the CDR3 is TGTGCCTGGAGCCCGACGACTAGCGGGAGGGCCCACGAGCAGTACTTC.

This clonotype was seen many times. The rearrangement joins TRBV7-8 to TRBJ2-1, with TRBD2 matching 9 bases. This CDR3 contains 16 residues. Losses at the gene ends were 3 bases for V and 8 bases for J; bases not matched to a gene: 11. Germline CDR1 and CDR2: SGHVS and FQNEAQ. This chain's CDR3 is CASSFLLAGGSDEQFF. CDR3 nucleotide sequence: TGTGCCAGCAGCTTTTTACTCGCGGGAGGGTCGGATGAGCAGTTCTTC.

The rearrangement links TRBV5-1 to TRBJ2-1, with D perhaps TRBD2 (5 bases). CDR1 and CDR2 (germline): SGHRS, YFSETQ. The CDR3 has 13 residues. Trimming left V 0 bases short and J 9 bases short, with 10 bases between. The CDR3 coding sequence is TGCGCCAGCAGCTTGGTTTTCGAGGGTGAGCAGTTCTTC. Amino acids: CASSLVFEGEQFF. Full variable domain (remainder filled in from reference TRBV5-1 and TRBJ2-1): KAGVTQTPRYLIKTRGQQVTLSCSPISGHRSVSWYQQTPGQGLQFLFEYFSETQRNKGNFPGRFSGRQFSNSRSEMNVSTLELGDSALYLCASSLVFEGEQFFGPGTRLTVL.

This clonotype was picked up many times. The genes are TRBV29-1 and TRBJ2-4; TRBD2 matches 7 bases. The germline CDR1 and CDR2 sequences are SQVTM and ANQGSEA. Trimming took 0 bases from V and 3 from J; bases not matched to a gene: 17. CDR3 length equals 19 residues. CDR3 DNA sequence: TGCAGCGTTGAAGATCGTCTAGCGGCCGCCACGGGGAGCAAAAACATTCAGTACTTC. Translated, it gives CSVEDRLAAATGSKNIQYF. The full variable domain, in which reference TRBV29-1 and TRBJ2-4 provide the parts outside the CDR3, is SAVISQKPSRDICQRGTSLTIQCQVDSQVTMMFWYRQQPGQSLTLIATANQGSEATYESGFVIDKFPISRPNLTFSTLTVSNMSPEDSSIYLCSVEDRLAAATGSKNIQYFGAGTRLSVL.

In this sample, this clonotype turned up many times. V usage is TRBV20-1 and J usage is TRBJ2-2; no definite D call. The CDR3 runs to 14 residues. Germline CDR1 DFQATT, CDR2 SNEGSKA (reference sequence). V lost 4 bases to trimming and J lost 3 bases, with 12 bases between them. CDR3 sequence: CSAKGGDYTGELFF. CDR3 in DNA: TGCAGTGCTAAGGGTGGTGATTACACCGGGGAGCTGTTTTTT.

This clonotype has more than one count but fewer than ten. This sequence joins TRBV7-3 and TRBJ1-1; D unclear. From germline, CDR1 is SGHTA and CDR2 FQGTGA. This CDR3 contains 13 residues. V gave up 5 bases and J gave up 1 base, with 8 bases separating them. The CDR3 DNA sequence: TGTGCCAGCAGCGGTCAACCGAACACTGAAGCTTTCTTT. Amino acid sequence: CASSGQPNTEAFF. The complete variable domain, with remaining parts taken from reference TRBV7-3 and TRBJ1-1, reads GAGVSQTPSNKVTEKGKYVELRCDPISGHTALYWYRQSLGQGPEFLIYFQGTGAADDSGLPNDRFFAVRPEGSVSTLKIQRTERGDSAVYLCASSGQPNTEAFFGQGTRLTVV.

V usage is TRBV20-1 and J usage is TRBJ2-2, with D possibly TRBD2 on 5 matching bases. V dropped 3 bases and J dropped 1 base, with 9 bases sitting between them. CDR1 and CDR2 (germline): DFQATT, SNEGSKA (reference sequence). This CDR3 contains 14 residues. The CDR3 coding sequence is TGCAGTGCTAGGGACTGGAAGAACACCGGGGAGCTGTTTTTT. This encodes CSARDWKNTGELFF.

For this clonotype: A much more abundant neighbour one base away suggests this may be a read error. The rearrangement joins TRBV13 to TRBJ2-1; no firm D call. Germline V gene sequence: CDR1 PRHDT, CDR2 FYEKMQ (reference sequence). The CDR3 sequence is 13 residues long. V lost 5 bases, J lost 4 bases, and 9 bases lay in between. The CDR3 DNA reads TGTGCCAGCAGCCAGGCAGAATACAATGAGCAGTTCTTC. It is translated as CASSQAEYNEQFF.

This clonotype was counted between two and nine times. The rearrangement joins TRBV12-3 or TRBV12-4 to TRBJ1-2, with 7 bases matching TRBD1. The J segment lost 4 bases and the V segment lost 0 bases, leaving 11 bases of the junction unmatched. The CDR3 sequence is 17 residues long. This CDR3 reads CASSLAVLFRDSYGYTF. The CDR3 DNA sequence: TGTGCCAGCAGTTTAGCAGTCTTATTCCGGGACAGCTATGGCTACACCTTC.

This clonotype is judged large. This chain uses TRBV10-3 with TRBJ2-5, with D possibly TRBD1 on 6 matching bases. V lost 6 bases to trimming and J lost 5 bases, with 13 bases between them. Germline CDR1 is ENHRY and CDR2 is SYGVKD. The CDR3 runs to 13 residues. The DNA for the CDR3 is TGTGCCATCAGCGAAACAGGGTGGGAGACCCAGTACTTC. Amino acids: CAISETGWETQYF.

This clonotype has ten or more counts. V gene TRBV20-1 combines with J gene TRBJ2-2; no clear D. This CDR3 is 14 amino acids long. The germline CDR1 and CDR2 sequences are DFQATT and SNEGSKA (reference sequence). V was clipped by 0 bases and J by 9 bases, with 14 bases between them. CDR3 amino acids: CSARDLADHRELFF. CDR3 nucleotides: TGCAGTGCTAGAGATTTAGCCGACCACCGGGAGCTGTTTTTT.

This clonotype showed up many times. The chain recombines TRBV5-1 with TRBJ2-3; 10 bases map to TRBD2. Germline loops: CDR1 SGHRS, CDR2 YFSETQ. The CDR3 is 16 residues long. The J segment lost 0 bases and the V segment lost 4 bases, leaving 5 bases of the junction unmatched. CDR3 in amino acids: CASSLGLAVSTDTQYF. The CDR3, as DNA: TGCGCCAGCAGCCTAGGACTAGCGGTTAGCACAGATACGCAGTATTTT.

The gene calls are TRBV5-4 and TRBJ2-6; D gene unclear. The germline V and J ends were trimmed by 1 base and 0 bases, with 5 bases remaining between them. The CDR3 covers 15 residues. Germline V gene lookup returns CDR1 SGHNT and CDR2 YYREEE (reference sequence). The CDR3 loop reads CASSLSISGANVLTF. The CDR3 region has the DNA TGTGCCAGCAGCTTGTCTATCTCTGGGGCCAACGTCCTGACTTTC.

This clonotype was observed a handful of times. The chain uses TRBV20-1 and TRBJ2-2; D may be TRBD1 (6 bases). The CDR3 totals 14 residues. The V and J ends lost 5 bases and 2 bases respectively, with 12 bases between them. Germline V gene data show CDR1 as DFQATT and CDR2 as SNEGSKA (reference sequence). CDR3 protein: CSAPGTSNTGELFF. CDR3 in DNA: TGCAGTGCTCCCGGGACATCTAACACCGGGGAGCTGTTTTTT.